One and the same sample provided the 20 T cell receptor beta chains below, sequenced in a study of blood T cell repertoires in COVID-19. Sequencing was performed with immunoSEQ multiplex PCR; in TCRdb, only in-frame clones are kept and a portion is missing. The profile shows about 120,000 clones, 80% of them singletons. The sample consisted of peripheral blood. These receptors came from a human donor in a cohort sampled during active COVID-19.

The chain is built from TRBV7-9 and TRBJ2-2; no definite D call. Germline-derived CDR1 and CDR2 are SEHNR and FQNEAQ (reference sequence). The V end was cut by 4 bases, the J end by 6 bases, with 9 bases between. The CDR3 loop spans 13 amino acids. The CDR3 loop is CASSSQASGELFF. For the CDR3, the DNA is TGTGCCAGCAGCTCTCAGGCGTCCGGGGAGCTGTTTTTT.

The V call is TRBV6-5, the J call TRBJ1-1; unclear D gene. The V gene lost 2 bases and the J gene lost 7 bases, with 8 bases spanning the gap. This CDR3 comprises 12 residues. From germline, CDR1 is MNHEY and CDR2 SVGAGI. The CDR3 coding sequence is TGTGCCAGCAGTTACGTTGAGGGTGAAGCTTTCTTT. As protein: CASSYVEGEAFF.

Details on this clone: It may be a read error: a sequence one base away is much more abundant. The V and J genes are TRBV7-9 and TRBJ1-1; D is perhaps TRBD1 (6 bases). V lost 5 bases and J 1 base, leaving 8 bases between the germline ends. This CDR3 is built from 13 residues. Germline CDR1 reads SEHNR; CDR2 reads FQNEAQ (reference sequence). In nucleotides, the CDR3 is TGTGCCAGCAGCCCACAGGGGAACACTGAAGCTTTCTTT. Protein sequence: CASSPQGNTEAFF.

The genes are TRBV5-1 and TRBJ2-2; D gene ambiguous. Germline V gene lookup returns CDR1 SGHRS and CDR2 YFSETQ. The CDR3 runs 14 residues. V was cut by 4 bases and J by 0 bases, with 7 bases left in between. The CDR3 DNA reads as TGCGCCAGCAGCCCCAACTCGAACACCGGGGAGCTGTTTTTT. It is translated as CASSPNSNTGELFF.

V and J are TRBV12-3 or TRBV12-4 and TRBJ2-7; D not resolved. The CDR3 sequence is 13 residues long. V dropped 0 bases and J dropped 13 bases, with 16 bases sitting between them. CDR3 DNA sequence: TGTGCCAGCAGTTTAGCAGGTGGGCAGAGCCTTTACTTC. It specifies CASSLAGGQSLYF.

This chain connects TRBV24-1 to TRBJ1-4; D gene unclear. In germline, CDR1 is KGHDR, CDR2 SFDVKD. V was clipped by 4 bases and J by 7 bases, with 12 bases between them. CDR3 length: 14 residues. In nucleotides, the CDR3 is TGTGCCACCAGTGAATCAGGCCGGGGTGAAAAACTGTTTTTT. Its translation: CATSESGRGEKLFF.

The rearrangement joins TRBV10-3 to TRBJ2-1; D might be TRBD2 (5 bases). The germline CDR1 and CDR2 sequences are ENHRY and SYGVKD. The ends were cut back, 8 bases at V and 0 bases at J, with 8 bases in the middle. The CDR3 consists of 13 residues. Here the CDR3 DNA reads TGTGCCATCTCACTAGGCTCCTACAATGAGCAGTTCTTC. It specifies CAISLGSYNEQFF.

This chain links TRBV5-1 with TRBJ2-1; 7 bases map to TRBD1. Germline V gene data show CDR1 as SGHRS and CDR2 as YFSETQ. The V gene end was trimmed by 2 bases and the J gene end by 6 bases; junction bases not matched to a gene: 8. The CDR3 has 15 amino acids. This CDR3 reads CASSFGDSLANEQFF. CDR3 DNA sequence: TGCGCCAGCAGCTTTGGGGACAGCTTGGCCAATGAGCAGTTCTTC.

The CDR3 region has the DNA TGCGCCAGCAGCCAAGACGACAGGGGACGGGAAAAACTGTTTTTT. It codes for CASSQDDRGREKLFF. This chain links TRBV4-3 with TRBJ1-4; TRBD1 matches at 8 bases. This CDR3 is built from 15 residues. Trimming at V came to 0 bases and at J to 8 bases, leaving 5 bases not matched to a gene. Germline V lookup: CDR1 LGHNA, CDR2 YSLEER.

This chain links TRBV6-5 with TRBJ2-1, with 8 nucleotides matching TRBD1. The germline V gene encodes CDR1 MNHEY and CDR2 SVGAGI. J gave up 6 bases and V 7 bases, and 8 bases lay outside the gene matches. The CDR3 is 14 residues long. CDR3 protein: CASTLRQGFNEQFF. Here the CDR3 DNA reads TGTGCCAGCACCCTCAGACAGGGGTTCAATGAGCAGTTCTTC.

The V call is TRBV6-5, the J call TRBJ2-3; TRBD1 aligns across 11 bases. V was clipped by 8 bases and J by 5 bases; unmatched bases: 6. This CDR3 is built from 14 residues. Germline V gene data show CDR1 as MNHEY and CDR2 as SVGAGI. Here the CDR3 DNA reads TGTGCCAGCTGGGACAGGGGGTCAAAAGATACGCAGTATTTT. Amino acid sequence: CASWDRGSKDTQYF.

V is TRBV12-3 or TRBV12-4 and J is TRBJ1-1, with 7 bases identical to TRBD1. CDR3 length equals 13 residues. V trimming: 7 bases; J trimming: 6 bases; junction bases outside the gene matches: 8. CDR3: CASTFQGGAEAFF. Written as DNA, the CDR3 is TGTGCCAGCACGTTCCAGGGGGGCGCTGAAGCTTTCTTT.

The rearrangement uses TRBV9 and TRBJ1-5; 11 nucleotides align to TRBD1. CDR3 length: 15 amino acids. CDR1 is SGDLS, CDR2 YYNGEE, per germline. The V and J ends lost 0 bases and 6 bases, in that order; junction bases with no gene match: 2. The DNA of the CDR3 is TGTGCCAGCAGCGTAGGGACAGGGGGCGGTCAGCCCCAGCATTTT. It encodes CASSVGTGGGQPQHF. Full variable domain (missing parts from reference TRBV9 and TRBJ1-5): DSGVTQTPKHLITATGQRVTLRCSPRSGDLSVYWYQQSLDQGLQFLIQYYNGEERAKGNILERFSAQQFPDLHSELNLSSLELGDSALYFCASSVGTGGGQPQHFGDGTRLSIL.

In DNA, the CDR3 is TGTGCCATCAGTAGAAACCGGGACAGGGGCCGGAGCTCCTACGAGCAGTACTTC. This sequence encodes CAISRNRDRGRSSYEQYF. This chain connects TRBV10-3 to TRBJ2-7; 10 bases line up with TRBD1. Germline V CDR1 and CDR2: ENHRY, SYGVKD. This CDR3 is 18 amino acids long. Germline trimming cut 5 bases from V and 0 bases from J; bases unmatched to any gene: 13.

This chain joins TRBV4-1 and TRBJ1-2; 9 bases match TRBD1. V lost 3 bases to trimming and J lost 6 bases; unmatched junction nucleotides: 8. Germline CDR1 reads MGHRA; CDR2 reads YSYEKL. The CDR3 spans 15 residues. The CDR3 loop is CASSHPQGADNGYTF. In DNA form, the CDR3 reads TGCGCCAGCAGCCACCCACAGGGGGCGGACAATGGCTACACCTTC.

The gene calls are TRBV3-1 (or the pseudogene TRBV3-2) and TRBJ1-5; no clear D gene. The CDR3 covers 13 residues. Germline-derived CDR1 and CDR2 are LGHDT and YNNKEL (reference sequence). V lost 3 bases and J lost 4, with 7 bases in between. The CDR3 is CASSHSGNQPQHF. For the CDR3, the DNA is TGTGCCAGCAGCCATTCCGGGAATCAGCCCCAGCATTTT.

The chain recombines TRBV30 with TRBJ1-2; 7 nucleotides line up with TRBD1. The CDR3 sequence is 13 residues long. Per the germline V gene, CDR1 is GTSNPN and CDR2 is SVGIG (reference sequence). After removal of 3 bases from V and 5 bases from J, the junction contained 6 bases not matched to a gene. The CDR3 region has the DNA TGTGCCTGGAGCCGGGACAGACCTTATGGCTACACCTTC. Amino acids: CAWSRDRPYGYTF.

J is TRBJ2-3 and V is TRBV7-9; D remains ambiguous. Germline loops: CDR1 SEHNR, CDR2 FQNEAQ (reference sequence). The CDR3 totals 14 residues. V was clipped by 1 base and J by 4 bases, with 9 bases between them. The DNA for the CDR3 is TGTGCCAGCAGCTTAGTGATCAGCGCAGATACGCAGTATTTT. Translated: CASSLVISADTQYF.

The gene calls are TRBV7-2 and TRBJ2-1; D is perhaps TRBD1 (6 bases). V dropped 5 bases and J dropped 7 bases, with 9 bases sitting between them. Germline-derived CDR1 and CDR2 are SGHTA and FQGNSA. CDR3 length: 12 amino acids. CDR3 nucleotides: TGTGCCAGCAGCCGACAGGCAAATGAGCAGTTCTTC. Protein product: CASSRQANEQFF.

V gene TRBV29-1 combines with J gene TRBJ1-2; perhaps TRBD1 as D (5 bases). The germline gives CDR1 SQVTM, CDR2 ANQGSEA. The CDR3 extends over 12 amino acids. Trimming removed 1 base from V and 8 bases from J, with 11 bases in between. The CDR3 protein is CSVEGPGLGYTF. The CDR3 DNA follows: TGCAGCGTTGAAGGGCCAGGGCTGGGCTACACCTTC.